A few counts support the clone carrying this TCR beta chain. Deletions cut 1 base from V and 3 bases from J, with 13 bases between. The CDR3 extends over 15 amino acids. Germline V gives CDR1 SGHVS, CDR2 FQNEAQ. Sequencing used immunoSEQ multiplex PCR; TCRdb keeps in-frame clones, though not all of them. The sample shows roughly 680,000 clones, about two thirds of them seen only once. This entry belongs to a study of shared clonotypes between healthy human individuals. The chain joins TRBV7-8 to TRBJ2-7; D not resolved. The TCR was taken from a woman between 25 and 40 years old in good health. The sequenced sample consisted of memory CD4+ T cells sorted from blood. As to subset: CD45RA-negative fraction. CDR3 loop: CASSLVEGLNYEQYF. CDR3 DNA sequence: TGTGCCAGCAGCTTAGTAGAAGGCCTGAACTACGAGCAGTACTTC.